This T cell receptor beta chain was found in a study of shared clonotypes between healthy human individuals. For the study at large: A few men and a couple of women, aged 18 to 49, were donors. Findings and limits, study-wide: Clonotypes shared by all four sorted-subset donors had higher generation probabilities than non-shared clonotypes. The diversity represented, both genetic and in exposure history, was limited by few donors.

Points on this clone: Its antigen is undetermined.

CDR1 is SGDLS and CDR2 is YYNGEE in the germline V gene. The V gene end was trimmed by 4 bases and the J gene end by 5 bases; junction bases not matched to a gene: 13. This CDR3 has 16 amino acids. Assay used: immunoSEQ multiplex PCR; TCRdb lists only in-frame clones, some missing. This sample has a few hundred thousand clones; around 97% occur once, and the top ten carry roughly 0.05%. The receptor was derived from a woman aged 25 to 39 in good health. This chain uses TRBV9 with TRBJ1-1, with 8 nucleotides matching TRBD1. Sequencing was performed on naive CD4+ T cells sorted from blood. Subset denoted: CD45RA+ positively selected. The CDR3 nucleotides read TGTGCCAGCAGCCCAGACTCCCGGGACAGGTGGACTGAAGCTTTCTTT. This sequence encodes CASSPDSRDRWTEAFF.